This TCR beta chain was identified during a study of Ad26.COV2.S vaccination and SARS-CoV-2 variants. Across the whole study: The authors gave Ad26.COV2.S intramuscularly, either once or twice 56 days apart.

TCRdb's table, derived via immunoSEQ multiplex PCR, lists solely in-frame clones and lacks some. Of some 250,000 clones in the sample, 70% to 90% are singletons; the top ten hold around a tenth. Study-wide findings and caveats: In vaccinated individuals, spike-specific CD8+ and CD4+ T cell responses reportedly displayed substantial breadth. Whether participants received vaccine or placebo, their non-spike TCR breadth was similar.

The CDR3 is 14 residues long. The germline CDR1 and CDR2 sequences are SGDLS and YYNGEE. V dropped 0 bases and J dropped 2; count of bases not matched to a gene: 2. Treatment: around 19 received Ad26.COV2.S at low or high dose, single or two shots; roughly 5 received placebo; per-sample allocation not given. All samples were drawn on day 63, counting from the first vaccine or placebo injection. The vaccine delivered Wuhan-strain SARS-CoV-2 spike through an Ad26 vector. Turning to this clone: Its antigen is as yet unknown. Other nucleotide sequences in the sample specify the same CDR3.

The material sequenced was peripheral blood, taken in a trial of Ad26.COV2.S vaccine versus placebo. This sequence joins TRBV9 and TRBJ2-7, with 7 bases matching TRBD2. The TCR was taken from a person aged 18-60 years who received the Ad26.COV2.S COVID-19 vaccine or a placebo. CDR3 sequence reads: CASSVGGGTYEQYF. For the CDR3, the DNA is TGTGCCAGCAGCGTAGGGGGGGGAACCTACGAGCAGTACTTC.